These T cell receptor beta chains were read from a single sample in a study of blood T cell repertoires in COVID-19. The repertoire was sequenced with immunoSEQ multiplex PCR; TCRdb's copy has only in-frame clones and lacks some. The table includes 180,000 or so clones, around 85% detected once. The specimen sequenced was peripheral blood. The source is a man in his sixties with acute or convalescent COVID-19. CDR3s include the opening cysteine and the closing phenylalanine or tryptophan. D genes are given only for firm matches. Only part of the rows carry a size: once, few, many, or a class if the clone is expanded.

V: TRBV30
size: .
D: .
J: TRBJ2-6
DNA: TGTGCCTGGAGTGTAAGGAGCTCTGGGGCCAACGTCCTGACTTTC
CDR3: CAWSVRSSGANVLTF

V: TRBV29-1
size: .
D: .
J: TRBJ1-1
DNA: TGCAGCGCCAGGTTCTCTATTTTGAACACTGAAGCTTTCTTT
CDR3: CSARFSILNTEAFF

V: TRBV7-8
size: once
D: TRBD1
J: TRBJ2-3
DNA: TGTGCCAGCAGCCCGGGACAGACAGATACGCAGTATTTT
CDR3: CASSPGQTDTQYF

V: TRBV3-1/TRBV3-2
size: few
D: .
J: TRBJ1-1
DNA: TGTGCCAGCAGCCAGAGGAGGCTCTCGAACACTGAAGCTTTCTTT
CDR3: CASSQRRLSNTEAFF

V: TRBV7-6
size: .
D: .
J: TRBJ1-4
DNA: TGTGCCAGCAGCTTAGGAGGCCCCGCAACTAATGAAAAACTGTTTTTT
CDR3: CASSLGGPATNEKLFF

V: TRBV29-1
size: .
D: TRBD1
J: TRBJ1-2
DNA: TGCAGCGCCGGACAGGGGATAGCGGGGGGCTACACCTTC
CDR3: CSAGQGIAGGYTF

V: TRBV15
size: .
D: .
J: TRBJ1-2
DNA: TGTGCCACCAGCAGAGACAACAGGGTCGACTATGGCTACACCTTC
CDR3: CATSRDNRVDYGYTF

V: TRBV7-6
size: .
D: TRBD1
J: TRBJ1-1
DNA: TGTGCCAGCAGCGCCAGACAGGGGGGGAACACTGAAGCTTTCTTT
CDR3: CASSARQGGNTEAFF

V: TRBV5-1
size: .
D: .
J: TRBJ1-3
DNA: TGCGCCAGCAGCAGGGGCAGGGACTCTGGAAACACCATATATTTT
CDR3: CASSRGRDSGNTIYF

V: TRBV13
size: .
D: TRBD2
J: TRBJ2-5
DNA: TGTGCCAGCAGCCCCCGACTAGCGGGACCCCAAGAGACCCAGTACTTC
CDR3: CASSPRLAGPQETQYF

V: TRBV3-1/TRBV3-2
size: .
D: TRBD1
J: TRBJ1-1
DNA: TGTGCCAGCAGCCAAAACCAAGATTGGGACAGAGACCTGGACACTGAAGCTTTCTTT
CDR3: CASSQNQDWDRDLDTEAFF

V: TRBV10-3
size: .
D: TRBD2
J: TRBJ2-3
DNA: TGTGCCATCAGTTCACCCCCAGGGACTAGCGGGTCTTCTAGCACAGATACGCAGTATTTT
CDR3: CAISSPPGTSGSSSTDTQYF

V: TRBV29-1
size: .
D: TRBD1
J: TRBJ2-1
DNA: TGCAGCTCTACAGGGGAAAGCTCCTACAATGAGCAGTTCTTC
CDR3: CSSTGESSYNEQFF

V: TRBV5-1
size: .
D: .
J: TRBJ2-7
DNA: TGCGCCAGCAGCCCTGGACAGATTTACGAGCAGTACTTC
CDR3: CASSPGQIYEQYF

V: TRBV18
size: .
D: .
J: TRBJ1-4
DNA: TGTGCCAGCTCCCCCGCACAGGGTATTAATGAAAAACTGTTTTTT
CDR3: CASSPAQGINEKLFF

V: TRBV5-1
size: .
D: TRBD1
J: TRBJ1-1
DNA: TGCGCCAGCAGCGGATCCCCTCAGGGGGCCACTGAAGCTTTCTTT
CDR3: CASSGSPQGATEAFF

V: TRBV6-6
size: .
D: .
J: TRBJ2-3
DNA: TGTGCCAGCATCAAAACTCAAAACACAGATACGCAGTATTTT
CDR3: CASIKTQNTDTQYF

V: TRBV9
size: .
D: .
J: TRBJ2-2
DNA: TGTGCCAGCAGCGCCTCTGACCGCAGTGGGGGCCGGGAGCTGTTTTTT
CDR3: CASSASDRSGGRELFF

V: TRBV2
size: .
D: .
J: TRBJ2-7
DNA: TGTGCCAGCAGTGACCTCTCCCGGGCAGGGGTCGCCTACGAGCAGTACTTC
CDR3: CASSDLSRAGVAYEQYF

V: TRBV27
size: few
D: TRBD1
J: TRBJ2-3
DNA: TGTGCCAGCAGTTTACGACAGGGTGGGCAGTATTTT
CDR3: CASSLRQGGQYF

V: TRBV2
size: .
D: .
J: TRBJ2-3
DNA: TGTGCCAGCAGAGGAGTCTACGGGACTCTCACGCAGTATTTT
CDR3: CASRGVYGTLTQYF

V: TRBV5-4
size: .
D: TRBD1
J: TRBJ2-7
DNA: TGTGCCAGCAGCTCCGGGACAGGGGAAACCTACGAGCAGTACTTC
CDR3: CASSSGTGETYEQYF

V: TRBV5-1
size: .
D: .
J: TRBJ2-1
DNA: TGCGCCAGCAGCTATTTAGCGGCAAGCTCCTACAATGAGCAGTTCTTC
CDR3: CASSYLAASSYNEQFF

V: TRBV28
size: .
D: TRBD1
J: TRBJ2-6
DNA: TGTGCCAGCAGTCTGACAGGGCCTGGGGCCAACGTCCTGACTTTC
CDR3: CASSLTGPGANVLTF

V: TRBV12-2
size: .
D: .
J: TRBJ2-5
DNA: TGTGCAAGTCGCTTAGTTTTAGACAGCGAGACCCAGTACTTC
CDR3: CASRLVLDSETQYF

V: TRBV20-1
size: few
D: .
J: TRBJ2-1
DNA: TGCAGTGCTACCAGGGGTGAGCAGTTCTTC
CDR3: CSATRGEQFF

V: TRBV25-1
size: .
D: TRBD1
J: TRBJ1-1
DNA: TGTGCCAGCAGGACAGGGCTGAACACTGAAGCTTTCTTT
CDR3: CASRTGLNTEAFF

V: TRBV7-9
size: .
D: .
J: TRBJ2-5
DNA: TGTGCCAGCAGCTTAGGGCAGGCTCAAGAGACCCAGTACTTC
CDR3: CASSLGQAQETQYF

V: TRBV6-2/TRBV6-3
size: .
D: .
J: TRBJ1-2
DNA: TGTGCCAGCAGCCCCGGGGGATTTCAAAACTATGGCTACACCTTC
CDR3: CASSPGGFQNYGYTF

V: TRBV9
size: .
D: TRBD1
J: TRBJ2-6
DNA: TGTGCCAGCAGCAAAATTCCGGGACAGGGGGCACCCTCTGGGGCCAACGTCCTGACTTTC
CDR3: CASSKIPGQGAPSGANVLTF

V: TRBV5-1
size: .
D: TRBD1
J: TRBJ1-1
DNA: TGCGCCAGCAGCTTGAGTGGGACAGGGAGGAACACTGAAGCTTTCTTT
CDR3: CASSLSGTGRNTEAFF

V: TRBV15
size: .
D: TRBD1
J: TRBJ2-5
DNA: TGTGCCACCAGCAGAGGGGGACAGCAAGAGACCCAGTACTTC
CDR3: CATSRGGQQETQYF

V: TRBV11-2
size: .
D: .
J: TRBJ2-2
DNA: TGTGCCAGCAGCTCGACAGGCACCTACACCGGGGAGCTGTTTTTT
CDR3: CASSSTGTYTGELFF

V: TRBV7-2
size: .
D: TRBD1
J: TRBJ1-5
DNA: TGTGCCAGCAGCAGCACCACAGGGGGCAATCAGCCCCAGCATTTT
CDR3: CASSSTTGGNQPQHF

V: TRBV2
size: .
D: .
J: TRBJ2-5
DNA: TGTGCCAGCAGTGAAGGGCTAGCAGAGACCCAGTACTTC
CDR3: CASSEGLAETQYF

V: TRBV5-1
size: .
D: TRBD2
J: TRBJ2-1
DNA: TGCGCCAGCAGCTGGACTAGCGGGACCCCCTCCTACAATGAGCAGTTCTTC
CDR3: CASSWTSGTPSYNEQFF

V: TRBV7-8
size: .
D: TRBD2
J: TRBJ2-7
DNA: TGTGCCAGCAGCCCGGGGACTACTACCTACGAGCAGTACTTC
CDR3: CASSPGTTTYEQYF

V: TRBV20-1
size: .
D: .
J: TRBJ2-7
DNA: TGCAGTGCTAGTACCAGGTCCTTCTACGAGCAGTACTTC
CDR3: CSASTRSFYEQYF

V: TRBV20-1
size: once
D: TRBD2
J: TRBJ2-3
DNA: TGCAGTGCTAGTAGGGCGGGAGGAGATACGCAGTATTTT
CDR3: CSASRAGGDTQYF

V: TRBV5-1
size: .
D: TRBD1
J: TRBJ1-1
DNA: TGCGCCAGCAGCTTGTCCCAGGGGGCGACTGAAGCTTTCTTT
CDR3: CASSLSQGATEAFF

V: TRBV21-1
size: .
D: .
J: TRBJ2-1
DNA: TGTGCCAGCAGCAAAGCCCTCGTGAGCGGCTTTCACAATGAGCAGTTCTTC
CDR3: CASSKALVSGFHNEQFF

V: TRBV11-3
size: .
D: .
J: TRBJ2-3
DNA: TGTGCCAGCAGCTTAGGGGGGCCCGCTAGCACAGATACGCAGTATTTT
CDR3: CASSLGGPASTDTQYF

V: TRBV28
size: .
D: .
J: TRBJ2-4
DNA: TGTGCCAGCAGCCCCGGACAGAACAAAAACATTCAGTACTTC
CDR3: CASSPGQNKNIQYF

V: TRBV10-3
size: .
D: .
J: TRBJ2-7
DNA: TGTGCCATCGCTCGGGGGGCTAACTACGAGCAGTACTTC
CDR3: CAIARGANYEQYF

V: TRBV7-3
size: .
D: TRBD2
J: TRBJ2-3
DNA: TGTGCCAGCAGCCTCCTTTCGACTAGCGGGGCAAGCACAGATACGCAGTATTTT
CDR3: CASSLLSTSGASTDTQYF

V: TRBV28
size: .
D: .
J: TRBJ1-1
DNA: TGTGCCAGCAGTTTGCGGGGCACTGAAGCTTTCTTT
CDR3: CASSLRGTEAFF

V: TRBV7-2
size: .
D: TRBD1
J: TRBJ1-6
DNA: TGTACCAGCAGCCCGCGGACAGGGTCAGATTCACCCCTCCACTTT
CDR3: CTSSPRTGSDSPLHF

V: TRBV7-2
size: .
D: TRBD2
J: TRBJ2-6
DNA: TGTGCCAGCACCTTTAGCGGGAGGGTGACTGGGGCCAACGTCCTGACTTTC
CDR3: CASTFSGRVTGANVLTF